The clone carrying this TCR beta chain was recorded at least ten times. CDR1 is SGHVS, CDR2 FQNEAQ, per germline. Trimming cost V 3 bases and J 11 bases, with 13 bases left between them. The CDR3 has 12 residues. Original processing notes: Amplification with reference gene primers provided the estimates of nucleated cell counts. The protocol was immunoSEQ multiplex PCR, while the TCRdb copy is restricted to in-frame clones and leaves out a portion. The DNA gave D and trimming, while V, J and clone size come from that table. The sample holds approximately 97,000 clones, approximately 87% seen once. The data are from a study of blood T cell repertoires in COVID-19. Looking at the study overall: Acute-phase and convalescent COVID-19 samples originated in the United States, Italy and Spain.

V usage is TRBV7-8 and J usage is TRBJ1-1; the D is unclear. Sequences were obtained from peripheral blood. This TCR was sampled from a human donor in a cohort sampled during active COVID-19. CDR3 nucleotide sequence: TGTGCCAGCAGCTTCCCCAACCGGAGGGCTTTCTTT. Amino acids: CASSFPNRRAFF.